The rows below give T cell receptor beta chains drawn from one sample of a study of blood T cell repertoires in COVID-19. Clones were read by immunoSEQ multiplex PCR, and TCRdb kept only the in-frame ones, dropping some. Among about 33,000 clones listed, about nine tenths were seen once. What was sequenced was peripheral blood. Source of these receptors: a human donor with active COVID-19. The donor label of this sample is uncertain. Each CDR3 is given with its conserved first and last residue. Fields, in order: D gene, J gene, V gene, clone size, CDR3 length, CDR3 protein, CDR3 DNA. D genes are given only for firm matches. A row's size may be missing; if present it is once, few, many or a size class.

d_call: TRBD1
j_call: TRBJ1-5
v_call: TRBV6-1
clone_size: -
cdr3_length: 15
cdr3_aa: CASSDRGTVSQPQHF
cdr3_nt: TGTGCCAGCAGTGACAGGGGGACGGTAAGTCAGCCCCAGCATTTT

d_call: -
j_call: TRBJ2-3
v_call: TRBV27
clone_size: few
cdr3_length: 14
cdr3_aa: CASSLRSGSDTQYF
cdr3_nt: TGTGCCAGCAGTTTAAGGTCAGGGTCGGATACGCAGTATTTT

d_call: TRBD1
j_call: TRBJ1-5
v_call: TRBV9
clone_size: -
cdr3_length: 16
cdr3_aa: CASSVGGTGRNLPQHF
cdr3_nt: TGTGCCAGCAGCGTAGGGGGGACAGGGCGGAATTTGCCCCAGCATTTT

d_call: TRBD2
j_call: TRBJ2-2
v_call: TRBV10-1
clone_size: -
cdr3_length: 17
cdr3_aa: CASSESGTLRRTGELFF
cdr3_nt: TGCGCCAGCAGTGAGAGCGGGACTCTACGTCGGACCGGGGAGCTGTTTTTT

d_call: -
j_call: TRBJ1-2
v_call: TRBV11-2
clone_size: once
cdr3_length: 16
cdr3_aa: CASSTSTGDSNYGYTF
cdr3_nt: TGTGCCAGCAGCACATCTACTGGGGACTCTAACTATGGCTACACCTTC

d_call: -
j_call: TRBJ2-3
v_call: TRBV5-1
clone_size: -
cdr3_length: 15
cdr3_aa: CASSSLGRELDTQYF
cdr3_nt: TGCGCCAGCAGCTCCTTAGGCCGGGAGTTAGATACGCAGTATTTT

d_call: -
j_call: TRBJ1-1
v_call: TRBV27
clone_size: -
cdr3_length: 13
cdr3_aa: CASSFSGSTEAFF
cdr3_nt: TGTGCCAGCAGTTTCTCTGGGAGCACTGAAGCTTTCTTT

d_call: TRBD2
j_call: TRBJ2-3
v_call: TRBV10-1
clone_size: -
cdr3_length: 16
cdr3_aa: CASSDQTSGLTDTQYF
cdr3_nt: TGCGCCAGCAGTGACCAGACTAGCGGACTCACAGATACGCAGTATTTT

d_call: TRBD1
j_call: TRBJ1-1
v_call: TRBV7-2
clone_size: -
cdr3_length: 13
cdr3_aa: CASSLRGPAEAFF
cdr3_nt: TGTGCCAGCAGCTTAAGGGGGCCGGCTGAAGCTTTCTTT

d_call: -
j_call: TRBJ2-3
v_call: TRBV18
clone_size: -
cdr3_length: 17
cdr3_aa: CASSPRTGRGGTDTQYF
cdr3_nt: TGTGCCAGCTCACCAAGGACAGGGAGGGGCGGCACAGATACGCAGTATTTT

d_call: -
j_call: TRBJ2-3
v_call: TRBV19
clone_size: -
cdr3_length: 13
cdr3_aa: CASSINFEGTQYF
cdr3_nt: TGTGCCAGTAGTATTAACTTTGAGGGTACGCAGTATTTT

d_call: TRBD1
j_call: TRBJ2-7
v_call: TRBV3-1/TRBV3-2
clone_size: -
cdr3_length: 19
cdr3_aa: CASSPPGPQTGAHYYEQYF
cdr3_nt: TGTGCCAGCAGCCCGCCGGGGCCCCAAACAGGGGCCCACTACTACGAGCAGTACTTC

d_call: TRBD2
j_call: TRBJ2-1
v_call: TRBV30
clone_size: once
cdr3_length: 17
cdr3_aa: CAWSGLAGDRYSDEQFF
cdr3_nt: TGTGCCTGGAGCGGACTAGCGGGGGATCGTTACAGCGATGAGCAGTTCTTC

d_call: -
j_call: TRBJ1-1
v_call: TRBV25-1
clone_size: -
cdr3_length: 13
cdr3_aa: CASSAFRSTEAFF
cdr3_nt: TGTGCCAGCAGTGCCTTCCGGTCCACTGAAGCTTTCTTT

d_call: -
j_call: TRBJ2-6
v_call: TRBV7-8
clone_size: -
cdr3_length: 16
cdr3_aa: CASSSPGGPGANVLTF
cdr3_nt: TGTGCCAGCAGCAGCCCAGGGGGGCCTGGGGCCAACGTCCTGACTTTC

d_call: TRBD2
j_call: TRBJ2-2
v_call: TRBV28
clone_size: -
cdr3_length: 19
cdr3_aa: CASSFSGALAGVVGGELFF
cdr3_nt: TGTGCCAGCAGTTTTTCTGGTGCGTTAGCGGGGGTCGTTGGCGGGGAGCTGTTTTTT

d_call: -
j_call: TRBJ2-1
v_call: TRBV4-1
clone_size: -
cdr3_length: 16
cdr3_aa: CASSHRLGSGRGEQFF
cdr3_nt: TGCGCCAGCAGCCACCGACTAGGAAGCGGACGGGGTGAGCAGTTCTTC

d_call: TRBD1
j_call: TRBJ2-2
v_call: TRBV12-5
clone_size: -
cdr3_length: 15
cdr3_aa: CASGPRTGNTGELFF
cdr3_nt: TGTGCTAGTGGACCTCGGACAGGGAACACCGGGGAGCTGTTTTTT

d_call: TRBD1
j_call: TRBJ1-2
v_call: TRBV19
clone_size: -
cdr3_length: 17
cdr3_aa: CASSSHYRDSSNYGYTF
cdr3_nt: TGTGCCAGTAGTAGCCACTATCGGGACAGCTCTAACTATGGCTACACCTTC

d_call: TRBD2
j_call: TRBJ2-3
v_call: TRBV10-3
clone_size: -
cdr3_length: 15
cdr3_aa: CAISTSGSIADTQYF
cdr3_nt: TGTGCCATCAGCACTAGCGGGAGTATCGCAGATACGCAGTATTTT

d_call: TRBD1
j_call: TRBJ2-7
v_call: TRBV7-2
clone_size: -
cdr3_length: 15
cdr3_aa: CASSLAPGQGYEQYF
cdr3_nt: TGTGCCAGCAGCTTAGCCCCGGGACAGGGGTACGAGCAGTACTTC

d_call: TRBD1
j_call: TRBJ1-1
v_call: TRBV7-9
clone_size: -
cdr3_length: 14
cdr3_aa: CASSTMTGNAEAFF
cdr3_nt: TGTGCCAGCAGCACTATGACAGGGAACGCTGAAGCTTTCTTT

d_call: TRBD1
j_call: TRBJ2-7
v_call: TRBV11-2
clone_size: -
cdr3_length: 14
cdr3_aa: CASIGDRGYGEQYF
cdr3_nt: TGTGCCAGCATCGGGGACAGGGGGTATGGCGAGCAGTACTTC

d_call: TRBD1
j_call: TRBJ2-7
v_call: TRBV20-1
clone_size: -
cdr3_length: 15
cdr3_aa: CSASFPGQGSGEQYF
cdr3_nt: TGCAGTGCTAGTTTCCCGGGACAGGGGTCGGGTGAGCAGTACTTC

d_call: -
j_call: TRBJ2-4
v_call: TRBV19
clone_size: -
cdr3_length: 18
cdr3_aa: CASSIGYRALLAKNIQYF
cdr3_nt: TGTGCCAGTAGTATAGGTTACAGGGCCCTGCTAGCCAAAAACATTCAGTACTTC

d_call: -
j_call: TRBJ1-2
v_call: TRBV19
clone_size: -
cdr3_length: 12
cdr3_aa: CASRTGFYGYTF
cdr3_nt: TGTGCCAGTAGAACAGGGTTCTATGGCTACACCTTC